This TCR beta chain was sequenced in a study of blood T cell repertoires in COVID-19. Original data processing: From reference gene primer amplification, estimates of nucleated cell counts were derived. Using immunoSEQ multiplex PCR, the repertoire was profiled, and TCRdb retains in-frame clones only, with some absent. V, J and clone size reflect that table, while D and trimming were determined from the DNA. The table includes tens of thousands of clones, 80% to 90% detected once. The V gene lost 6 bases and the J gene lost 0 bases, with 12 bases spanning the gap. The CDR3 loop spans 15 amino acids. The germline V gene has CDR1 MDHEN and CDR2 SYDVKM.

Source material: peripheral blood. This clonotype originated in a human donor in a cohort sampled during active COVID-19. This sequence joins TRBV28 and TRBJ2-1; the D gene is possibly TRBD2 (6 bases). CDR3 region: CASRVGGSSYNEQFF. CDR3 nucleotide sequence: TGTGCCAGCAGGGTTGGGGGGAGCTCCTACAATGAGCAGTTCTTC.